Listed below are T cell receptor beta chains from one sample, sequenced in a study of shared clonotypes between healthy human individuals. The repertoire was sequenced with immunoSEQ multiplex PCR; TCRdb's copy has only in-frame clones and lacks some. The data contain approximately 720,000 clones, under 95% of them singletons. The sample was naive CD8+ T cells sorted from blood. Receptors were obtained from a man aged 30 to 39 in good health. Both conserved end residues are part of each CDR3. Each record gives: V gene, D gene, clone size, J gene, CDR3 protein, CDR3 DNA. A D gene is named only where the DNA matches it firmly. Clone sizes are given selectively: once, few, many, or a class where the clone is expanded.

>TRBV19|NA|NA|TRBJ1-1
CASSIVDGDNQYAFF
TGTGCCAGTAGTATAGTAGACGGAGACAACCAGTATGCTTTCTTT
>TRBV4-3|NA|NA|TRBJ2-2
CASSQSGLLAGELFF
TGCGCCAGCAGCCAATCCGGGCTCCTCGCCGGGGAGCTGTTTTTT
>TRBV29-1|TRBD1|NA|TRBJ2-7
CSVRTGGYEQYF
TGCAGCGTTAGGACAGGGGGTTACGAGCAGTACTTC
>TRBV28|TRBD2|NA|TRBJ2-1
CASSLGLAGGLNEQFF
TGTGCCAGCAGTTTAGGACTAGCGGGAGGGCTAAATGAGCAGTTCTTC
>TRBV10-2|NA|NA|TRBJ2-3
CASIPGIGTDTQYF
TGCGCCAGCATCCCAGGGATTGGCACAGATACGCAGTATTTT
>TRBV9|TRBD1|once|TRBJ2-2
CASSHTGTDLLSESGELFF
TGTGCCAGCAGCCACACCGGGACAGATCTCCTGAGCGAGTCCGGGGAGCTGTTTTTT
>TRBV11-2|NA|NA|TRBJ2-3
CASSLFAGGADTQYF
TGTGCCAGCAGCTTATTTGCGGGTGGGGCAGATACGCAGTATTTT
>TRBV4-1|NA|once|TRBJ2-7
CASSQDPGTYEQYF
TGCGCCAGCAGCCAAGATCCGGGAACCTACGAGCAGTACTTC
>TRBV5-1|NA|NA|TRBJ2-1
CASMTIPDEQFF
TGCGCCAGCATGACGATCCCGGATGAGCAGTTCTTC
>TRBV9|TRBD2|once|TRBJ2-6
CASSGGLAGPGANVLTF
TGTGCCAGCAGCGGGGGACTAGCGGGACCTGGGGCCAACGTCCTGACTTTC
>TRBV10-3|NA|NA|TRBJ2-5
CAISEVVLGYETQYF
TGTGCCATCAGTGAGGTGGTGCTTGGTTATGAGACCCAGTACTTC
>TRBV27|NA|NA|TRBJ1-5
CATGGTPDQPQHF
TGTGCCACCGGGGGGACCCCGGATCAGCCCCAGCATTTT
>TRBV28|TRBD1|NA|TRBJ1-5
CASGIKGTDFFAGQPQHF
TGTGCCAGCGGAATAAAAGGGACAGATTTTTTTGCGGGTCAGCCCCAGCATTTT
>TRBV9|NA|NA|TRBJ2-5
CASSTSDLTGETQYF
TGTGCCAGCAGCACCTCGGACTTAACCGGGGAGACCCAGTACTTC
>TRBV5-1|NA|NA|TRBJ1-1
CASSLGWAKATLNTEAFF
TGCGCCAGCAGCTTGGGGTGGGCGAAAGCTACTTTGAACACTGAAGCTTTCTTT
>TRBV11-1|TRBD1|NA|TRBJ2-7
CASRRRTGGFYEQYF
TGTGCCAGCAGACGAAGGACAGGGGGTTTCTACGAGCAGTACTTC
>TRBV7-9|NA|NA|TRBJ2-1
CASSSGHYPEQFF
TGTGCCAGCAGCTCCGGACACTACCCTGAGCAGTTCTTC
>TRBV27|TRBD2|NA|TRBJ2-7
CASSLVASGSYEQYF
TGTGCCAGCAGTTTAGTCGCTAGCGGGAGTTACGAGCAGTACTTC
>TRBV25-1|NA|few|TRBJ1-2
CASSAGANYGYTF
TGTGCCAGCAGTGCTGGAGCTAACTATGGCTACACCTTC
>TRBV29-1|NA|NA|TRBJ2-1
CSVDVRYNEQFF
TGCAGCGTTGATGTAAGGTACAATGAGCAGTTCTTC
>TRBV5-4|NA|once|TRBJ2-1
CASSTELGNEQFF
TGTGCCAGCAGCACGGAACTAGGGAATGAGCAGTTCTTC
>TRBV29-1|TRBD2|NA|TRBJ2-4
CSVEGVAGRAKNIQYF
TGCAGCGTTGAGGGGGTAGCGGGGAGAGCCAAAAACATTCAGTACTTC
>TRBV6-1|NA|NA|TRBJ2-7
CASGWTESYEQYF
TGTGCCAGCGGATGGACAGAGAGTTACGAGCAGTACTTC
>TRBV29-1|NA|NA|TRBJ2-1
CSVEGTGDSSYNEQFF
TGCAGCGTTGAAGGGACCGGCGACAGCTCCTACAATGAGCAGTTCTTC
>TRBV5-4|NA|NA|TRBJ2-3
CASRFGTDTQYF
TGTGCCAGCAGATTCGGCACAGATACGCAGTATTTT
>TRBV9|TRBD2|NA|TRBJ2-1
CASSPGTSGYNEQFF
TGTGCCAGCAGCCCGGGTACTAGCGGGTATAATGAGCAGTTCTTC
>TRBV7-9|TRBD2|NA|TRBJ2-7
CASSRPGTNYEQYF
TGTGCCAGCAGCCGGCCCGGGACTAACTACGAGCAGTACTTC
>TRBV5-6|TRBD2|NA|TRBJ2-7
CASSLGTSLLTYEQYF
TGTGCCAGCAGCTTGGGGACTAGTCTCCTAACCTACGAGCAGTACTTC
>TRBV7-3|TRBD2|few|TRBJ2-2
CASSLVGGPGTGELFF
TGTGCCAGCAGCTTGGTGGGAGGGCCGGGAACCGGGGAGCTGTTTTTT
>TRBV4-1|NA|NA|TRBJ1-1
CASSQVLGNTEAFF
TGCGCCAGCAGCCAAGTTTTGGGGAACACTGAAGCTTTCTTT